What follows are 10 T cell receptor beta chains derived from one specimen sequenced in a study of T cell responses to AZD1222 COVID-19 vaccine. The assay was immunoSEQ multiplex PCR, and TCRdb's table has in-frame clones only and misses some. The sample lists 13,000 to 15,000 clones; about 80% were seen once. Sequenced here: peripheral blood, sampled 28 days after the second AZD1222 dose. The source is an adult who received the AZD1222 COVID-19 vaccine.

This clone was seen just once. The chain is built from TRBV9 and TRBJ2-1, with a weak D call TRBD2 (5 bases). CDR1 and CDR2 from the germline V gene are SGDLS and YYNGEE. This CDR3 spans 16 amino acids. With 2 bases removed from V and 9 bases from J, the gap between germline ends came to 21 bases. CDR3 sequence (DNA): TGTGCCAGCAGCGTGCTATCGGGGTTCGATCTTAGTGAGCAGTTCTTC. Residues: CASSVLSGFDLSEQFF.

J is TRBJ2-7 and V is TRBV5-1; 11 bases match TRBD1. Germline loops: CDR1 SGHRS, CDR2 YFSETQ. CDR3 size: 15 residues. V was clipped by 3 bases and J by 8 bases; unmatched bases: 10. In DNA form, the CDR3 reads TGCGCCAGCAGCTACGGGGGACAGGGGGGACTCCAGCAGTACTTC. Protein sequence: CASSYGGQGGLQQYF. The whole variable domain, remainder taken from reference TRBV5-1 and TRBJ2-7, is KAGVTQTPRYLIKTRGQQVTLSCSPISGHRSVSWYQQTPGQGLQFLFEYFSETQRNKGNFPGRFSGRQFSNSRSEMNVSTLELGDSALYLCASSYGGQGGLQQYFGPGTRLTVT.

The rearrangement joins TRBV5-1 to TRBJ1-5; D perhaps matches TRBD1 (6 bases). V dropped 0 bases and J dropped 1 base, with 8 bases sitting between them. CDR3 length: 15 residues. Germline V gene sequence: CDR1 SGHRS, CDR2 YFSETQ. In nucleotides, the CDR3 is TGCGCCAGCAGCTTGGGTCAGGGGAGCAATCAGCCCCAGCATTTT. It translates to CASSLGQGSNQPQHF.

The chain uses TRBV3-1 (or the pseudogene TRBV3-2) and TRBJ2-1; 12 bases align to TRBD2. Trimming took 7 bases from V and 7 from J; bases not matched to a gene: 5. Per the germline V gene, CDR1 is LGHDT and CDR2 is YNNKEL (reference sequence). This CDR3 is 14 amino acids long. The CDR3 region is CASILAGGGNEQFF. The CDR3 nucleotides read TGTGCCAGCATCCTAGCGGGAGGGGGGAATGAGCAGTTCTTC.

The DNA for the CDR3 is TGCGCCAGCAGTGATAGGTGGGATACGCAGTATTTT. This codes for CASSDRWDTQYF. The V gene is TRBV10-2, the J gene TRBJ2-3; the D is unclear. This CDR3 is built from 12 residues. Germline values: CDR1 WSHSY, CDR2 SAAADI. V shed 3 bases and J shed 6 bases, with 7 bases lying between them.

V and J are TRBV2 and TRBJ1-5; D is unclear. Trimming cost V 6 bases and J 0 bases, with 12 bases left between them. This CDR3 has 15 amino acids. Germline CDR1 is SNHLY and CDR2 is FYNNEI. The CDR3 DNA sequence: TGTGCCAGCAGACCCGCTCTTTATAGCAATCAGCCCCAGCATTTT. Its protein is CASRPALYSNQPQHF.

The V call is TRBV18, the J call TRBJ1-2, with D unclear. The CDR3 consists of 13 residues. Deletions cut 2 bases from V and 8 bases from J, with 12 bases between. Germline lookup yields CDR1 KGHSH and CDR2 LQKENI. The CDR3 DNA reads as TGTGCCAGCTCACCAGGAGCACCAGGAGGCTACACCTTC. This translates into CASSPGAPGGYTF.

This clone was picked up one time. The rearrangement uses TRBV9 and TRBJ1-1, with 9 bases matching TRBD1. Germline V gives CDR1 SGDLS, CDR2 YYNGEE. Trimming cost V 5 bases and J 6 bases; bases outside gene matches: 11. CDR3 length: 15 residues. The CDR3 nucleotides read TGTGCCAGCAGTCGGGTGGGGGACAGGGTTTCTGAAGCTTTCTTT. Residues: CASSRVGDRVSEAFF.

The rearrangement joins TRBV19 to TRBJ2-7, with 7 positions matching TRBD1. Unmatched junction bases numbered 12, after V lost 5 bases and J lost 2 bases. Germline CDR1 and CDR2: LNHDA and SQIVND (reference sequence). The CDR3 contains 16 residues. CDR3 residues: CASSDLAAGGPYEQYF. The CDR3 DNA reads TGTGCCAGTAGTGACTTGGCGGCAGGGGGTCCCTACGAGCAGTACTTC.

The chain carries TRBV5-5 and TRBJ2-3, with a tentative D call TRBD2 (5 bases). Per germline, CDR1 SGHKS and CDR2 YYEKEE (reference sequence). There are 14 residues in the CDR3. Trimming left V 0 bases short and J 6 bases short, with 11 bases between. CDR3 region: CASSLGPSGDTQYF. The DNA for the CDR3 is TGTGCCAGCAGCTTGGGACCATCGGGGGATACGCAGTATTTT.